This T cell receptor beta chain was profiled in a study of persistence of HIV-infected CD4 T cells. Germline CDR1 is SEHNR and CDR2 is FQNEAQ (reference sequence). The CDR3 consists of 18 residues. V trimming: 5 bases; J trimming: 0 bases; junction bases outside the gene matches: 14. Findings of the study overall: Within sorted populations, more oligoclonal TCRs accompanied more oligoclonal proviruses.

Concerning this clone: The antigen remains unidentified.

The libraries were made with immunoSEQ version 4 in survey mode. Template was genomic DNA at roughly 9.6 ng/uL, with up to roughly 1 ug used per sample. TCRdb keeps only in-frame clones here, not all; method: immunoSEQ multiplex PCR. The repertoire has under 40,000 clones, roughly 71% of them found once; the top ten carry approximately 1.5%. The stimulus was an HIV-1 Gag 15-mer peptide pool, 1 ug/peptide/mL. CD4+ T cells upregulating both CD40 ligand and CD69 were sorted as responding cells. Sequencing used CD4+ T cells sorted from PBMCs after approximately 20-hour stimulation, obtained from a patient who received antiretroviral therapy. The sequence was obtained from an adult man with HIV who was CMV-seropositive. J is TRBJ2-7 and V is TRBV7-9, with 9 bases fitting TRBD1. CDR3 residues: CASSPGTGTSKGSYEQYF. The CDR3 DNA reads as TGTGCCAGCAGCCCAGGGACAGGGACCTCGAAGGGCTCCTACGAGCAGTACTTC.